This is a list of T cell receptor beta chains from one sample in a study of blood T cell repertoires in COVID-19. Generated by immunoSEQ multiplex PCR, the TCRdb table keeps only in-frame clones and is missing some. The sample has approximately 440,000 clones; roughly 90% are singletons. The material sequenced was PBMCs or T cells enriched from blood (not recorded which). The receptors derive from a woman aged 18-29 years who had recovered from COVID-19. The CDR3 runs from the conserved cysteine through the conserved F or W. A D gene is named only where the DNA matches it firmly. Clone size is not always given. Where it is, it says once, few, many or a class for expanded clones.

v_gene,d_gene,j_gene,abundance,CDR3nt,CDR3aa
TRBV18,-,TRBJ1-5,-,TGTGCCAGCTCACCCCCAGGGGAATGGAATCAGCCCCAGCATTTT,CASSPPGEWNQPQHF
TRBV28,-,TRBJ2-7,few,TGTGCCAGCAGCACCCCCACAAGACTCTACGAGCAGTACTTC,CASSTPTRLYEQYF
TRBV5-1,-,TRBJ2-7,few,TGCGCCAGCAGCTTGGGATTCGGGTTTTCCTACGAGCAGTACTTC,CASSLGFGFSYEQYF
TRBV29-1,-,TRBJ1-1,-,TGCAGCGTTGAAGTGACGGCGGGGGCTGAAGCTTTCTTT,CSVEVTAGAEAFF
TRBV2,TRBD1,TRBJ2-7,-,TGTGCCAGCACCACCGGGACAGGACTTCCCGAGCAGTACTTC,CASTTGTGLPEQYF
TRBV5-1,TRBD1,TRBJ1-1,-,TGCGCCAGCAGCTCGGAGAACAGGGGGGCTTTCTTT,CASSSENRGAFF
TRBV9,-,TRBJ1-5,-,TGTGCCAGCAGCGTAGATTCGGGGGGCAGTCAGCCCCAGCATTTT,CASSVDSGGSQPQHF
TRBV6-4,-,TRBJ1-1,-,TGTGCCAGCAGTGACTCTGGGAGGAAAGCTTTCTTT,CASSDSGRKAFF
TRBV30,TRBD1,TRBJ2-2,-,TGTGCCTGGAGTGTCGGGCAGGGGGACACCGGGGAGCTGTTTTTT,CAWSVGQGDTGELFF
TRBV5-1,TRBD1,TRBJ1-1,-,TGCGCCAGCAGCTTGGTTGAACAGGGACAGGACACTGAAGCTTTCTTT,CASSLVEQGQDTEAFF
TRBV30,TRBD1,TRBJ1-4,-,TGTGCCTGGACTCGGGGACAGGGGGGTGTAGGTGAAAAACTGTTTTTT,CAWTRGQGGVGEKLFF
TRBV5-4,TRBD1,TRBJ1-2,few,TGTGCCAGCAGCTTAAGGACAGGGAACTATGGCTACACCTTC,CASSLRTGNYGYTF
TRBV27,-,TRBJ1-5,-,TGTGCCAGCAGTTTGAGGGGGGGTGGGTATCAGCCCCAGCATTTT,CASSLRGGGYQPQHF
TRBV6-2/TRBV6-3,-,TRBJ1-2,-,TGTGCCAGCAGCCGAACAGGGAACTATGGCTACACCTTC,CASSRTGNYGYTF
TRBV5-1,TRBD2,TRBJ2-5,-,TGCGCCAGCAGCTTTGGACTAGCGGGGGGCGAGTGGGAGACCCAGTACTTC,CASSFGLAGGEWETQYF
TRBV6-2/TRBV6-3,TRBD2,TRBJ2-5,-,TGTGCCAGCAGCAAAACTAGCGGGGTCTTAGAGACCCAGTACTTC,CASSKTSGVLETQYF
TRBV19,-,TRBJ2-7,-,TGTGCCAGTAGACGACAGATGACATCCTACGAGCAGTACTTC,CASRRQMTSYEQYF
TRBV2,TRBD2,TRBJ2-7,-,TGTGCCAGCAGCTTAGCGGGGGAGTCCTACGAGCAGTACTTC,CASSLAGESYEQYF
TRBV7-8,TRBD1,TRBJ1-5,-,TGTGCCAGCACCCCTACAGGGGGAAAGGTGGGTCAGCCCCAGCATTTT,CASTPTGGKVGQPQHF
TRBV5-6,-,TRBJ2-5,-,TGTGCCAGCAGCCCGGTTATACAAGAGACCCAGTACTTC,CASSPVIQETQYF
TRBV30,TRBD1,TRBJ1-1,-,TGTGCCTGGAGTGGCGGACAGGGATCGGTTTTCTTT,CAWSGGQGSVFF
TRBV7-9,-,TRBJ1-2,-,TGTGCCAGCAGCTTGGTGGTCCGGGGCTACACCTTC,CASSLVVRGYTF
TRBV3-1/TRBV3-2,-,TRBJ1-2,-,TGTGCCAGCAGCCAAGGGATTTCGGCAGGGAGCTACACCTTC,CASSQGISAGSYTF
TRBV4-2,TRBD1,TRBJ1-4,-,TGTGCCAGCAGCCAAGAAAGAGCCAAGACAGGGGGCCGAGAAAAACTGTTTTTT,CASSQERAKTGGREKLFF
TRBV2,TRBD1,TRBJ2-7,-,TGTGCCAGCGCGGGACAGGGGATAGAGGAGCAGTACTTC,CASAGQGIEEQYF
TRBV5-4,-,TRBJ1-2,-,TGTGCCAGCAGCTTGACTGTTCTCGGTGGCTACACCTTC,CASSLTVLGGYTF
TRBV6-2/TRBV6-3,TRBD2,TRBJ2-2,-,TGTGCCAGCAGTTACTCCCAAGGTGGCGGGGGGGGAAACACCGGGGAGCTGTTTTTT,CASSYSQGGGGGNTGELFF
TRBV29-1,-,TRBJ1-1,-,TGCAGCGGTGGCCTAATCGGAGCTGAAGCTTTCTTT,CSGGLIGAEAFF
TRBV12-3/TRBV12-4,TRBD1,TRBJ2-1,once,TGTGCCAGCAGGACAGGGGGTAGGGATGAGCAGTTCTTC,CASRTGGRDEQFF
TRBV2,TRBD1,TRBJ1-4,-,TGTGCCAGCAGTGTATCGGGACAGGGAGGTGAAAAACTGTTTTTT,CASSVSGQGGEKLFF
TRBV30,-,TRBJ1-2,-,TGTGCCTGGAGTGTACCAGGGGAGGGCCTGAGAGAGGGCTACACCTTC,CAWSVPGEGLREGYTF
TRBV7-8,-,TRBJ1-2,-,TGTGCCAGCAGCCCTCCGGGGTCGACTAACTATGGCTACACCTTC,CASSPPGSTNYGYTF
TRBV6-1,-,TRBJ1-5,-,TGTGCCAGCAGTGAAGCTTTCCAGATGCATTGGCAGCCCCAGCATTTT,CASSEAFQMHWQPQHF
TRBV6-5,-,TRBJ2-2,-,TGTGCCAGCAGTTACTTCTCCAACACCGGGGAGCTGTTTTTT,CASSYFSNTGELFF
TRBV2,TRBD1,TRBJ2-7,-,TGTGCCAGCAGTGAGTTTACAGGGGGCTACGAGCAGTACTTC,CASSEFTGGYEQYF
TRBV27,TRBD2,TRBJ2-7,once,TGTGCCAGCAGCCGTAGCGGGACCGGATCCTACGAGCAGTACTTC,CASSRSGTGSYEQYF
TRBV15,-,TRBJ1-2,-,TGTGCCACCAGCAGAGCGGCAGGCTATGGCTACACCTTC,CATSRAAGYGYTF
TRBV7-2,TRBD1,TRBJ1-1,-,TGTGCCAGCAGCCCTACACAGGGGGCCCAGATTATAGCTGAAGCTTTCTTT,CASSPTQGAQIIAEAFF
TRBV2,TRBD1,TRBJ2-7,-,TGTGCCACCCTAAGGACAGGAACGTCCTACGAGCAGTACTTC,CATLRTGTSYEQYF
TRBV7-8,TRBD1,TRBJ2-4,-,TGTGCCAGCAGCCCGCAAGGTGGGACAGGGAACATTCAGTACTTC,CASSPQGGTGNIQYF
TRBV30,TRBD1,TRBJ1-2,-,TGTGCCTGGACCGCGACAGGGTATGGCTACACCTTC,CAWTATGYGYTF
TRBV2,TRBD1,TRBJ2-7,-,TGTGCCAGCAACAAGGACAGGGGGGACGGCTACGAGCAGTACTTC,CASNKDRGDGYEQYF
TRBV27,-,TRBJ1-2,-,TGTGCCAGCAGACGTCCATCTTCAGGGGGCTACACCTTC,CASRRPSSGGYTF
TRBV4-2,TRBD2,TRBJ2-1,once,TGTGCCAGCAGCCCAGAGCGGGGGGGCAAGAATGAGCAGTTCTTC,CASSPERGGKNEQFF
TRBV12-3/TRBV12-4,TRBD1,TRBJ2-7,-,TGTGCCAGCAGTTTGAGGGACAGGGTCGAGCAGTACTTC,CASSLRDRVEQYF